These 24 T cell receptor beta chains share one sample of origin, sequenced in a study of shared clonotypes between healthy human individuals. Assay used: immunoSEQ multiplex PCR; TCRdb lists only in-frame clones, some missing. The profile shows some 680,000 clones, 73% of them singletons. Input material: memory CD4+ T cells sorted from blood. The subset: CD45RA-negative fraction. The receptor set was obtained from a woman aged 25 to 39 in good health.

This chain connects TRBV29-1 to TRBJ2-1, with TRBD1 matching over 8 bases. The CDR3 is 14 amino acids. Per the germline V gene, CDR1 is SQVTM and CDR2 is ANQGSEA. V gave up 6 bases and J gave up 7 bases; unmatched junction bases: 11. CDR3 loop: CSVWTAGGHNEQFF. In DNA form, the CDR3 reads TGCAGCGTGTGGACGGCAGGGGGCCATAATGAGCAGTTCTTC.

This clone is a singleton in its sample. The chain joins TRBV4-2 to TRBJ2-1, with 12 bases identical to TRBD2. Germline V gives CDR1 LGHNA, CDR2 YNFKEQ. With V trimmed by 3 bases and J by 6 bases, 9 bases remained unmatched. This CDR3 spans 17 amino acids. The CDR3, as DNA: TGTGCCAGCAGCCAGGGACCCCTAGCGGGAGGGCCCAATGAGCAGTTCTTC. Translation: CASSQGPLAGGPNEQFF.

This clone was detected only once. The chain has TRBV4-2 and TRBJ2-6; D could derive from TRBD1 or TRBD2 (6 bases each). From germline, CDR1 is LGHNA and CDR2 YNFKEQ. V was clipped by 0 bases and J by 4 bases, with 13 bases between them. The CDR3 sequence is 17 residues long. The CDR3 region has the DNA TGTGCCAGCAGCCAAGATCCGGGGGCAGGAGGGGCCAACGTCCTGACTTTC. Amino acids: CASSQDPGAGGANVLTF.

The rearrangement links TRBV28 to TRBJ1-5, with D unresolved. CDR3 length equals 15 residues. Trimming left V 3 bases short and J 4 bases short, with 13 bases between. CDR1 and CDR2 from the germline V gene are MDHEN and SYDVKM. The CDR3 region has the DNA TGTGCCAGCAGTTTCCCGGCGGCCTTTAATCAGCCCCAGCATTTT. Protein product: CASSFPAAFNQPQHF.

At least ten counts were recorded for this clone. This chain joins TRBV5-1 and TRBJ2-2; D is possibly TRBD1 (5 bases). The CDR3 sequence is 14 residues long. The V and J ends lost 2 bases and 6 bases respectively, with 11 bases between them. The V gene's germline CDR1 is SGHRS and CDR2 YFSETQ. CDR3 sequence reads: CASSFSGIAGELFF. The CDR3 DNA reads TGCGCCAGCAGCTTCTCAGGGATCGCCGGGGAGCTGTTTTTT. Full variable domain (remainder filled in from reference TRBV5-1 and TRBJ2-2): KAGVTQTPRYLIKTRGQQVTLSCSPISGHRSVSWYQQTPGQGLQFLFEYFSETQRNKGNFPGRFSGRQFSNSRSEMNVSTLELGDSALYLCASSFSGIAGELFFGEGSRLTVL.

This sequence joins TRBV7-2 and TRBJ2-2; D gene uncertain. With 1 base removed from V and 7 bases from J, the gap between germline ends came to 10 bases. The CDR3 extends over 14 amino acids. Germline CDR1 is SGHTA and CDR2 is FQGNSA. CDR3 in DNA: TGTGCCAGCAGCTTAGATAGTTTGGTCGGGGAGCTGTTTTTT. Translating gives CASSLDSLVGELFF.

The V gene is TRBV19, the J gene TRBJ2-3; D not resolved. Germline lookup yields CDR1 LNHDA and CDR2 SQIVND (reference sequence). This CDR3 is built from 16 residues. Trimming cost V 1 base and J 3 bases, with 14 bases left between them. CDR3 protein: CASSIAARGSTDTQYF. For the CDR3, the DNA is TGTGCCAGTAGTATAGCGGCTAGAGGATCAACAGATACGCAGTATTTT. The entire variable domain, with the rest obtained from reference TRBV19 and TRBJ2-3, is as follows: DGGITQSPKYLFRKEGQNVTLSCEQNLNHDAMYWYRQDPGQGLRLIYYSQIVNDFQKGDIAEGYSVSREKKESFPLTVTSAQKNPTAFYLCASSIAARGSTDTQYFGPGTRLTVL.

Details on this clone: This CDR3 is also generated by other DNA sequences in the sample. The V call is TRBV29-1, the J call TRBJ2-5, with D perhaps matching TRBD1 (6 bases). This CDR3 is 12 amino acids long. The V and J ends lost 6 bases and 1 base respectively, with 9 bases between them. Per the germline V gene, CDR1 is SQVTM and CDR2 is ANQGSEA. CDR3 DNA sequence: TGCAGCGTCGCGGACAGCCAAGAGACCCAGTACTTC. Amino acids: CSVADSQETQYF.

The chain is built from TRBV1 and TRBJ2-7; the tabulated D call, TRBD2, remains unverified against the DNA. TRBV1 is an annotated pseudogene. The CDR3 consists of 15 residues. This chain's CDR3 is CTSSQDGGWGYEQYF. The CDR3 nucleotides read TGCACCAGCAGCCAAGATGGAGGGTGGGGCTACGAGCAGTACTTC.

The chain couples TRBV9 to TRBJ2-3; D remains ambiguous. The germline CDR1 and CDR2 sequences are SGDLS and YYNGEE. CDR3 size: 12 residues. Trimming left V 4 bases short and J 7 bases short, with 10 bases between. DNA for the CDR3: TGTGCCAGCAGCTCCCAGATAAATACGCAGTATTTT. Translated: CASSSQINTQYF. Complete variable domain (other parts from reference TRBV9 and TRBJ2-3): DSGVTQTPKHLITATGQRVTLRCSPRSGDLSVYWYQQSLDQGLQFLIQYYNGEERAKGNILERFSAQQFPDLHSELNLSSLELGDSALYFCASSSQINTQYFGPGTRLTVL.

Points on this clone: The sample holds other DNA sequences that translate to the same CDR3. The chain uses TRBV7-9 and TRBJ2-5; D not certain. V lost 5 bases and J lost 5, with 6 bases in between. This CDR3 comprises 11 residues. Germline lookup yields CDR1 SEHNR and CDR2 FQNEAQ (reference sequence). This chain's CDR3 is CASSPRETQYF. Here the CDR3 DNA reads TGTGCCAGCAGCCCTCGGGAGACCCAGTACTTC.

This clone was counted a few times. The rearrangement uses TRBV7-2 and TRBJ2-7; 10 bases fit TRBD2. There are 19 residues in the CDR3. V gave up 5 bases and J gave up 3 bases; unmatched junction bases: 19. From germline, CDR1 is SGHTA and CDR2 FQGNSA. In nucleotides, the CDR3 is TGTGCCAGCAGCCCCGGACAGGTAGTATCTAGCGGGAGCCTCTACGAGCAGTACTTC. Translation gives CASSPGQVVSSGSLYEQYF.

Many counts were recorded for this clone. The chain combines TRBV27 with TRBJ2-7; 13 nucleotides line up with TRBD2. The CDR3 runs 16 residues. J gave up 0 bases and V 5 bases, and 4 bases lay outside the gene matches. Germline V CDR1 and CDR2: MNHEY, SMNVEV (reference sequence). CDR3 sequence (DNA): TGTGCCAGCAGTCGACTAGCGGGAGGCCTCTCCTACGAGCAGTACTTC. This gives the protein CASSRLAGGLSYEQYF.

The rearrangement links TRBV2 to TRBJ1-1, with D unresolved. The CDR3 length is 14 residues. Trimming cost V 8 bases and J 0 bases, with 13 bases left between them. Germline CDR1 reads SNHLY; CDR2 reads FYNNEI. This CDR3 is CASRITVLNTEAFF. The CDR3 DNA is TGTGCCAGCCGAATTACAGTACTGAACACTGAAGCTTTCTTT.

The CDR3 loop reads CASSQSLEGTFLAGGPPEQFF. CDR3 DNA sequence: TGCGCCAGCAGTCAATCATTAGAGGGAACCTTTTTAGCGGGAGGGCCTCCTGAGCAGTTCTTC. The chain couples TRBV23-1 to TRBJ2-1; 11 nucleotides agree with TRBD2. TRBV23-1 is given ORF status, its function remaining uncertain. The CDR3 loop spans 21 amino acids. V was clipped by 0 bases and J by 9 bases; unmatched bases: 22.

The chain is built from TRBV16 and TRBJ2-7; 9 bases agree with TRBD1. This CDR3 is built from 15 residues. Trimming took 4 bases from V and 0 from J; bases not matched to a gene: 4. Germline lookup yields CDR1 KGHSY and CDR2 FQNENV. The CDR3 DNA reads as TGTGCCAGCAGCCTGGGGACAGGGAGCTCCTACGAGCAGTACTTC. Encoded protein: CASSLGTGSSYEQYF.

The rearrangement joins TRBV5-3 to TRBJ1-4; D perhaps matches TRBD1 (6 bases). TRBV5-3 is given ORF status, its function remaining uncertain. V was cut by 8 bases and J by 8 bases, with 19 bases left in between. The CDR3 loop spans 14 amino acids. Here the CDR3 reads CARDIPGAYEKLFF. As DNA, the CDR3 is TGTGCCAGGGATATACCAGGGGCGTACGAAAAACTGTTTTTT.

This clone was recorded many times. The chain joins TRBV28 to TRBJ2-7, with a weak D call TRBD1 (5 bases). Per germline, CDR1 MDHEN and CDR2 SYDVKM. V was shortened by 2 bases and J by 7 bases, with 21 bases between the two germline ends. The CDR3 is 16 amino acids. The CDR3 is CASSLERWGSSGEQYF. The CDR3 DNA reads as TGTGCCAGCAGTTTAGAGAGGTGGGGATCTTCAGGGGAGCAGTACTTC.

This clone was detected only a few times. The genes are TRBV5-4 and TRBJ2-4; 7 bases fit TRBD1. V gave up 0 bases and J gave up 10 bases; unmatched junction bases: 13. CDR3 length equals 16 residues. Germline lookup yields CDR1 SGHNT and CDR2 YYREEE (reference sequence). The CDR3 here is CASSLDMAGGNLIQYF. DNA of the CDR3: TGTGCCAGCAGCTTGGACATGGCAGGGGGAAACTTGATTCAGTACTTC.

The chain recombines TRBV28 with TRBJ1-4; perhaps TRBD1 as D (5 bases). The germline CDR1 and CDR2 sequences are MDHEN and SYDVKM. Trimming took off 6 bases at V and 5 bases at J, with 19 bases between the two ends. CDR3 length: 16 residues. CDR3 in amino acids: CASRNPPGTDNEKLFF. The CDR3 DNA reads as TGTGCCAGCAGAAATCCCCCCGGGACGGACAATGAAAAACTGTTTTTT.

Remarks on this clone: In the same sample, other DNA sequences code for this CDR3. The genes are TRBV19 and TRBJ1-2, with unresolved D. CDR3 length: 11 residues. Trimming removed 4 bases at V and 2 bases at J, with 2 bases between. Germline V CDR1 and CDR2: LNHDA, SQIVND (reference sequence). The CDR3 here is CASSRNYGYTF. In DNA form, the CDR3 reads TGTGCCAGTAGTAGAAACTATGGCTACACCTTC.

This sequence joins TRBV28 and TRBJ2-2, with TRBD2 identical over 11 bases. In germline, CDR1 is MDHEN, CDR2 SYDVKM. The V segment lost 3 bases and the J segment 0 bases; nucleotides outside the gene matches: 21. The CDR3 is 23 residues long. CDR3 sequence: CASSLSDLLSGLAEKSNTGELFF. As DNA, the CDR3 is TGTGCCAGCAGTTTGTCGGACCTACTGTCGGGACTAGCGGAAAAATCGAACACCGGGGAGCTGTTTTTT.

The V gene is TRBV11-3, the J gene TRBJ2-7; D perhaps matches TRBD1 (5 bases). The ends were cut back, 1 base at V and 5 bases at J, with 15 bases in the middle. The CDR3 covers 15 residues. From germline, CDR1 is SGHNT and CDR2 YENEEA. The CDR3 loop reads CASSLVRETFDEQYF. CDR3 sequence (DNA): TGTGCCAGCAGCTTAGTCAGGGAAACATTTGACGAGCAGTACTTC.

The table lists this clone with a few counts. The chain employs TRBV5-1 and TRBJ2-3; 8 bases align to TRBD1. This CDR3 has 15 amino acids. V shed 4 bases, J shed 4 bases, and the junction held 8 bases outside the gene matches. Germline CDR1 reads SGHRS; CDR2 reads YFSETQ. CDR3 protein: CASSPDRDEADTQYF. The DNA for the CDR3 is TGCGCCAGCAGCCCGGACAGGGATGAGGCAGATACGCAGTATTTT.